The sequence of this TCR beta chain was determined in a study of T cell responses to AZD1222 COVID-19 vaccine. The assay was immunoSEQ multiplex PCR, and TCRdb's table has in-frame clones only and misses some. Seen here are about 150,000 clones, 70% to 90% observed once, and the top ten hold 5.5% to 8.5%. Regarding the study as a whole: Spike-specific TCRs gained breadth and depth after people received two AZD1222 doses.

Of note for this clone: Its antigen is unidentified.

This sequence originates from an adult who had recovered from COVID-19. The sample here was peripheral blood, taken after recovery from COVID-19.

The DNA for the CDR3 is TGTGCCAGCAGTTTAGAACCTGGAAACACCATATATTTT. Translated, it gives CASSLEPGNTIYF. The gene calls are TRBV12-3 or TRBV12-4 and TRBJ1-3, with no clear D. The V end lost 1 base, the J end lost 2 bases, and 3 bases lay between the germline ends. The length of the CDR3 is 13 residues.